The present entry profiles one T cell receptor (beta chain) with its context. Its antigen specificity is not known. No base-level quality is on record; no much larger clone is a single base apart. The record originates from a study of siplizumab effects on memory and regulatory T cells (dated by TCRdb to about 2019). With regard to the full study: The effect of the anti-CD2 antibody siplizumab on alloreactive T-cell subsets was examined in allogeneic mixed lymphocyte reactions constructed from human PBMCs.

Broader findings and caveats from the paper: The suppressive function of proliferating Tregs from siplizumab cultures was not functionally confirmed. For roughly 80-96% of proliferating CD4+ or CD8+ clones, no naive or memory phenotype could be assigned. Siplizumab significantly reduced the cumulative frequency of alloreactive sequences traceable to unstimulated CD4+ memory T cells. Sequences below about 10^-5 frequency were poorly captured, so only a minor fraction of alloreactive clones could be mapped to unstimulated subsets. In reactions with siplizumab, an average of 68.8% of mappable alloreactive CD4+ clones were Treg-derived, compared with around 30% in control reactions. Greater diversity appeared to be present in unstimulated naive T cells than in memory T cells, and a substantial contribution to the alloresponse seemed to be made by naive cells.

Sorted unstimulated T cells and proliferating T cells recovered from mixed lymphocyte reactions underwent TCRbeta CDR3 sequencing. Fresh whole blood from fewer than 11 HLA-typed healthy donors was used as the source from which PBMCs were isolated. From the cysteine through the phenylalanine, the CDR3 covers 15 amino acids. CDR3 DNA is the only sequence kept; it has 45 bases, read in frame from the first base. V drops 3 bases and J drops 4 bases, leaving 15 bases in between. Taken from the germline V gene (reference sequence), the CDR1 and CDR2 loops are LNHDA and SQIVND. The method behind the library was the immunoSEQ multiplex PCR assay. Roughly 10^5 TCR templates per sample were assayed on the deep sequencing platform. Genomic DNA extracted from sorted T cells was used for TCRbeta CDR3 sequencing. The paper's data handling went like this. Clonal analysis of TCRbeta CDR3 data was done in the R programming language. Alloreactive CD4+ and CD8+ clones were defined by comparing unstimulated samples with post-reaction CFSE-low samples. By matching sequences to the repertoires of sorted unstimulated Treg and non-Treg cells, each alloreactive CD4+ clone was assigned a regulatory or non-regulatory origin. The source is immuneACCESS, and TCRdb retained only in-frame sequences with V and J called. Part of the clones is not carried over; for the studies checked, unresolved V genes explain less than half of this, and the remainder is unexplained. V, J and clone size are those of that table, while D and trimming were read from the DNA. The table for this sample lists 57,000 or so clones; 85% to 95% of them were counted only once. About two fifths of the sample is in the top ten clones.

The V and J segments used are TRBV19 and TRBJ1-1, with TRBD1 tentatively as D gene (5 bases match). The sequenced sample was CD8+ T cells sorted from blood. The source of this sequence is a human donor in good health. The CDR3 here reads CASSISSGGATEAFF. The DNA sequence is TGTGCCAGTAGTATCAGCTCGGGCGGGGCCACTGAAGCTTTCTTT.